There are many counts of the clone carrying this T cell receptor beta chain. Its antigen is unidentified. Amplification targeted TCR beta CDR3 regions from RNA transcripts. First-round RT-PCR with HTBI primers amplified the TCR CDR3 region. MiXCR, run by TCRdb on the multiplex PCR reads, gives a single entry per CDR3 protein. The sample has approximately 430,000 distinct CDR3 sequences; 14% to 15% are singletons. This entry comes from a study of T cells in Graves' hyperthyroidism and ophthalmopathy. The study's findings and limits: Separating ophthalmopathy from stable hyperthyroidism was achieved by a 13 V-J model.

The source is a man younger than 35 with Graves' ophthalmopathy. Sequencing input: blood.

CDR3 sequence reads: CASSFRLVGNEQFF. In nucleotides, the CDR3 is TGCGCCAGCAGCTTTCGACTAGTTGGCAATGAGCAGTTCTTC. The chain combines TRBV5-1 with TRBJ2-1, with D maybe TRBD2 (6 bases). Germline loops: CDR1 SGHRS, CDR2 YFSETQ. V lost 2 bases and J lost 6, with 12 bases in between. CDR3 length: 14 residues.